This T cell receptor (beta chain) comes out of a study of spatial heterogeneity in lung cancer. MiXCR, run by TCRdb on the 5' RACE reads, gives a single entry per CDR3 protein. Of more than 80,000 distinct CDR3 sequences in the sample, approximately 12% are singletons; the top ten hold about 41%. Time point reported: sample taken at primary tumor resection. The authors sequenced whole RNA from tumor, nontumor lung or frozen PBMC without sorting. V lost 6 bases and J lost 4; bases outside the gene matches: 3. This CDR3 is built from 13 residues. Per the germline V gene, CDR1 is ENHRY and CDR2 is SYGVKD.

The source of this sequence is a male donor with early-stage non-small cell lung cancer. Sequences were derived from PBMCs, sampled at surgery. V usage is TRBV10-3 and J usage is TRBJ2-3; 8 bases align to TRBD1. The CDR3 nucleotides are TGTGCCATCAGGCCGGGACAGGCAGATACGCAGTATTTT. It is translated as CAIRPGQADTQYF.